The source of this TCR beta chain is a study of OX40 agonist ivuxolimab in advanced cancers. Study results and caveats: Circulating CD4+ and CD8+ T cells showed clonal expansion by week 6 at 0.1 to 3.0 mg/kg.

Patients were excluded for autoimmune disease history or systemic immunosuppression. Of note for this clone: Its cognate antigen is unknown.

TCRdb's copy holds only in-frame clones and misses some; the assay was immunoSEQ multiplex PCR. The data contain tens of thousands of clones, 86% of them singletons. The CDR3 extends over 12 amino acids. Germline lookup yields CDR1 KGHSH and CDR2 LQKENI. Trimming removed 6 bases from V and 5 bases from J; junction bases left unmatched: 2. This sequence was found in an adult with an advanced solid tumor such as melanoma, head and neck, liver or kidney cancer. The sequencing used CD4+ or CD8+ T cells sorted from blood, collected in a trial of the OX40 agonist ivuxolimab. The chain joins TRBV18 to TRBJ2-7; 9 bases are shared with TRBD2. CDR3 DNA: TGTGCCAGCTCGCGGACTAGCGACGAGCAGTACTTC. It codes for CASSRTSDEQYF.